The present T cell receptor beta chain was sequenced within a study of blood T cell repertoires in COVID-19. Study-level background: The United States, Italy and Spain were the sources of the acute and convalescent COVID-19 samples. Sources were T cells, B-cell-depleted T cells, or PBMCs; the material itself was cDNA or gDNA.

The CDR3 consists of 15 residues. V was clipped by 2 bases and J by 1 base, with 12 bases between them. Germline assignment: CDR1 SGHRS and CDR2 YFSETQ. TCRdb keeps only in-frame clones here, not all; method: immunoSEQ multiplex PCR. The sample includes 200,000 to 250,000 clones, approximately 85% of them seen just once. Seattle cases were enrolled at active infection and followed longitudinally. The V and J genes are TRBV5-1 and TRBJ1-1, with D hard to call. The clonotype comes from an elderly woman with COVID-19, enrolled during active disease. Sample: peripheral blood. The CDR3 DNA is TGCGCCAGCAGCTTTTCCGAGGTCCGGAACACTGAAGCTTTCTTT. It codes for CASSFSEVRNTEAFF. The whole variable domain, remainder taken from reference TRBV5-1 and TRBJ1-1, is KAGVTQTPRYLIKTRGQQVTLSCSPISGHRSVSWYQQTPGQGLQFLFEYFSETQRNKGNFPGRFSGRQFSNSRSEMNVSTLELGDSALYLCASSFSEVRNTEAFFGQGTRLTVV.